The following is a T cell receptor (beta chain) sequence with its context. Some clones are missing from TCRdb's copy, which holds only in-frame ones; the method was immunoSEQ multiplex PCR. The sample includes 1.5 million to 2.5 million clones, approximately 94% of them seen just once. The sample is drawn from a study of shared clonotypes between healthy human individuals. Naive CD8 cells comprised CD45RO-negative, CCR7-positively selected cells, excluding terminally differentiated effector memory CD45RA+ cells. Germline CDR1 LNHDA, CDR2 SQIVND (reference sequence). The CDR3 is made up of 20 amino acids. The V end was cut by 5 bases, the J end by 7 bases, with 36 bases between.

This rearrangement joins TRBV19 to TRBJ2-7; no firm D call. The specimen was naive CD8+ T cells sorted from blood. The TCR was taken from a man aged 18 to 30 in good health. The CDR3 coding sequence is TGTGCCAGTAGTCCGGTAAACGGGCCCCGAAGACGCGGAGAGAGAGGTGAGCAGTACTTC. Encoded protein: CASSPVNGPRRRGERGEQYF. The variable domain in full, completed from reference TRBV19 and TRBJ2-7, reads DGGITQSPKYLFRKEGQNVTLSCEQNLNHDAMYWYRQDPGQGLRLIYYSQIVNDFQKGDIAEGYSVSREKKESFPLTVTSAQKNPTAFYLCASSPVNGPRRRGERGEQYFGPGTRLTVT.